Presented here are 32 T cell receptor beta chains from one specimen sequenced in a study of CD4 T cells in relation to SARS-CoV-2 and coronaviruses. The unexposed donors gave CD4+ T cells in about 2011-2019, prior to COVID-19. After roughly ten days of culture, CD4+ T cells were isolated. Sequenced by immunoSEQ multiplex PCR; TCRdb stores in-frame clones only, minus some. This sample yields around 25,000 clones, of which around 74% are seen a single time; around 11% belongs to the top ten. The antigens of these receptors remain unknown. Sequencing was done on a sample of CD4+ T cells from PBMCs, cultured in vitro. The receptors come from a human donor in good health.

V gene TRBV6-5 combines with J gene TRBJ2-3; D not resolved. The V gene's germline CDR1 is MNHEY and CDR2 SVGAGI. Trimming cost V 7 bases and J 0 bases, with 14 bases left between them. CDR3 length: 15 residues. The DNA for the CDR3 is TGTGCCAGCAAACTTAGGTGGGAAAGCACAGATACGCAGTATTTT. Residues: CASKLRWESTDTQYF.

As concerns this clone: Germline is not matched at one junction end, which may reflect a read error. CDR3 loop: CASRLGGGLADTQYF. In DNA, the CDR3 is TGCGCCAGCAGATTGGGGGGAGGGCTCGCAGATACGCAGTATTTT. The chain employs TRBV5-1 and TRBJ2-3; 7 nucleotides align to TRBD2. The CDR3 extends over 15 amino acids. Germline values: CDR1 SGHRS, CDR2 YFSETQ. The full variable domain, rest sourced from reference TRBV5-1 and TRBJ2-3, is KAGVTQTPRYLIKTRGQQVTLSCSPISGHRSVSWYQQTPGQGLQFLFEYFSETQRNKGNFPGRFSGRQFSNSRSEMNVSTLELGDSALYLCASRLGGGLADTQYFGPGTRLTVL.

Written as DNA, the CDR3 is TGTGCCAGCAGCTTAGACCCCGGACAGGGTGTCAACGAGCAGTACTTC. Translation: CASSLDPGQGVNEQYF. The rearrangement uses TRBV11-2 and TRBJ2-7, with 8 bases matching TRBD1. The length of the CDR3 is 16 residues. The germline gives CDR1 SGHAT, CDR2 FQNNGV. J lost 5 bases, V lost 0 bases, and 9 bases had no gene match.

The chain uses TRBV30 and TRBJ2-1, with no clear D. This CDR3 has 13 residues. CDR1 and CDR2 (germline): GTSNPN, SVGIG (reference sequence). The V gene lost 2 bases and the J gene lost 6 bases, with 11 bases spanning the gap. The CDR3 spells CAWSTGWGNEQFF. DNA for the CDR3: TGTGCCTGGAGTACCGGCTGGGGCAATGAGCAGTTCTTC.

The chain joins TRBV25-1 to TRBJ2-2; TRBD2 is a possible D gene (6 bases). Looked up from germline, CDR1 is MGHDK and CDR2 is SYGVNS. The CDR3 covers 15 residues. Trimming removed 2 bases from V and 1 base from J, with 8 bases in between. CDR3 in amino acids: CASSEARGNTGELFF. The CDR3 DNA reads TGTGCCAGCAGTGAAGCGCGGGGGAACACCGGGGAGCTGTTTTTT.

The J gene is TRBJ1-5, the V gene TRBV19, with TRBD1 identical over 9 bases. Germline CDR1 reads LNHDA; CDR2 reads SQIVND (reference sequence). The trim removed 3 bases at V and 6 bases at J, leaving 9 bases unmatched. CDR3 length equals 16 residues. The DNA for the CDR3 is TGTGCCAGTAGTATGATCGACAGGGGGGTTGGTCAGCCCCAGCATTTT. This gives the protein CASSMIDRGVGQPQHF.

This chain joins TRBV3-1 (or the pseudogene TRBV3-2) and TRBJ1-2; D gene ambiguous. The CDR3 runs 14 residues. V lost 3 bases and J lost 8, with 16 bases in between. Germline V gene sequence: CDR1 LGHDT, CDR2 YNNKEL (reference sequence). CDR3: CASSHPGSPEGYTF. CDR3 DNA sequence: TGTGCCAGCAGCCACCCGGGCAGCCCTGAAGGCTACACCTTC.

The chain couples TRBV7-8 to TRBJ2-7; 8 bases align to TRBD2. V dropped 1 base and J dropped 2; count of bases not matched to a gene: 4. CDR1 is SGHVS, CDR2 FQNEAQ, per germline. The CDR3 consists of 15 residues. The CDR3 is CASSLEAGAAYEQYF. CDR3 sequence (DNA): TGTGCCAGCAGCTTAGAAGCGGGAGCAGCCTACGAGCAGTACTTC.

The chain links TRBV9 to TRBJ2-7; 8 nucleotides agree with TRBD1. The germline V gene encodes CDR1 SGDLS and CDR2 YYNGEE. V dropped 4 bases and J dropped 2; count of bases not matched to a gene: 5. The CDR3 has 14 residues. CDR3 region: CASSLGQGPYEQYF. CDR3 bases: TGTGCCAGCAGCCTCGGACAGGGACCCTACGAGCAGTACTTC.

The CDR3 sequence is CATRGPAGFDGYTF. CDR3 in DNA: TGTGCCACCAGGGGGCCGGCAGGGTTCGATGGCTACACCTTC. The rearrangement links TRBV24-1 to TRBJ1-2; maybe TRBD1 (5 bases). Looked up from germline, CDR1 is KGHDR and CDR2 is SFDVKD. This CDR3 has 14 amino acids. With 7 bases removed from V and 6 bases from J, the gap between germline ends came to 17 bases.

The chain has TRBV10-3 and TRBJ2-1; TRBD2 agrees at 9 bases. Germline V lookup: CDR1 ENHRY, CDR2 SYGVKD. V was pared by 7 bases and J by 5 bases, with 6 bases of the junction left unmatched. This CDR3 has 14 amino acids. CDR3 amino acids: CAITSSGKHNEQFF. DNA for the CDR3: TGTGCCATCACCTCTAGCGGGAAACACAATGAGCAGTTCTTC.

The CDR3 loop reads CASSFRTAYNSPLHF. In nucleotides, the CDR3 is TGTGCCAGCAGTTTTAGGACGGCATATAATTCACCCCTCCACTTT. This chain joins TRBV27 and TRBJ1-6; D call uncertain. Germline V gives CDR1 MNHEY, CDR2 SMNVEV (reference sequence). Between the trimmed V and J ends, which lost 3 bases and 4 bases, there was a span of 10 bases. The CDR3 consists of 15 residues.

The chain employs TRBV11-2 and TRBJ2-1; D gene ambiguous. Germline assignment: CDR1 SGHAT and CDR2 FQNNGV. The CDR3 length is 15 residues. Trimming pared 2 bases from V and 7 bases from J, leaving 15 bases between. CDR3 residues: CASSLFPRAINEQFF. In nucleotides, the CDR3 is TGTGCCAGCAGCTTATTCCCAAGAGCTATTAATGAGCAGTTCTTC.

J is TRBJ2-7 and V is TRBV10-3; D is possibly TRBD2 (6 bases). V was pared by 6 bases and J by 5 bases, with 14 bases between. CDR3 size: 13 residues. Looked up from germline, CDR1 is ENHRY and CDR2 is SYGVKD. This chain's CDR3 is CAISTGTHNEQYF. The CDR3 nucleotides are TGTGCCATCAGCACCGGGACTCACAACGAGCAGTACTTC.

The chain combines TRBV6-5 with TRBJ1-2, with a possible D match to TRBD1 (6 bases). CDR1 MNHEY and CDR2 SVGAGI come from the germline V gene. CDR3 size: 15 residues. The V end lost 6 bases, the J end lost 8 bases, and 22 bases lay between the germline ends. The CDR3 sequence is CASRNTGFRGGGYTF. CDR3 in DNA: TGTGCCAGCAGAAATACAGGGTTTCGGGGAGGAGGCTACACCTTC.

This clone was seen a handful of times. The chain recombines TRBV2 with TRBJ1-2; D perhaps matches TRBD1 (6 bases). Germline V lookup: CDR1 SNHLY, CDR2 FYNNEI. The CDR3 loop spans 16 amino acids. Trimming left V 4 bases short and J 7 bases short, with 22 bases between. CDR3 in DNA: TGTGCCAGCAGTGCCCAGTTCGCTACCCAGGGGTCTGGCTACACCTTC. Translation gives CASSAQFATQGSGYTF.

In this sample, this clone turned up a few times. V gene TRBV20-1 combines with J gene TRBJ2-2; D ambiguous. CDR3 length: 15 amino acids. V was clipped by 3 bases and J by 4 bases, with 15 bases between them. Germline CDR1 reads DFQATT; CDR2 reads SNEGSKA (reference sequence). CDR3 coding DNA: TGCAGTGCTAGTACCGTTCGGCGTGGCACCGGGGAGCTGTTTTTT. It specifies CSASTVRRGTGELFF.

The V call is TRBV18, the J call TRBJ2-7, with D uncertain. CDR3 length equals 16 residues. The germline gives CDR1 KGHSH, CDR2 LQKENI. V dropped 3 bases and J dropped 3 bases, with 18 bases sitting between them. Here the CDR3 DNA reads TGTGCCAGCTCACCCCTTTTCTGGGCAGATAACTACGAGCAGTACTTC. Protein product: CASSPLFWADNYEQYF.

The rearrangement joins TRBV28 to TRBJ2-1; 15 nucleotides agree with TRBD2. The V and J ends lost 5 bases and 1 base, in that order; junction bases with no gene match: 9. This CDR3 comprises 19 residues. Germline CDR1 reads MDHEN; CDR2 reads SYDVKM. CDR3 protein: CASSRPGLAGGRSYNEQFF. The CDR3 nucleotides read TGTGCCAGCAGTCGTCCGGGACTAGCGGGAGGACGGTCCTACAATGAGCAGTTCTTC.

This sequence joins TRBV6-5 and TRBJ2-7; D not certain. This CDR3 has 11 amino acids. With 4 bases removed from V and 3 bases from J, the gap between germline ends came to 4 bases. Germline assignment: CDR1 MNHEY and CDR2 SVGAGI. The CDR3 nucleotides are TGTGCCAGCAGTTTAGGCTACGAGCAGTACTTC. It translates to CASSLGYEQYF.

The count of this clone is one. This chain uses TRBV5-6 with TRBJ2-7, with D perhaps given as TRBD1 or TRBD2 (5 bases each). V gave up 1 base and J gave up 4 bases, with 9 bases separating them. The CDR3 is 13 amino acids. Looked up from germline, CDR1 is SGHDT and CDR2 is YYEEEE. The CDR3 nucleotides are TGTGCCAGCAGCTTGTGGGGGTCGTACGAGCAGTACTTC. Protein product: CASSLWGSYEQYF.

V usage is TRBV7-9 and J usage is TRBJ1-3; no firm D call. CDR1 is SEHNR and CDR2 is FQNEAQ in the germline V gene (reference sequence). The V end lost 5 bases, the J end lost 7 bases, and 15 bases lay between the germline ends. This CDR3 is 14 amino acids long. The CDR3 is CASSVGTSANTIYF. The CDR3 bases are TGTGCCAGCAGCGTGGGAACTTCGGCGAACACCATATATTTT.

The V gene is TRBV9, the J gene TRBJ2-7, with 8 bases matching TRBD1. This CDR3 is 15 amino acids long. CDR1 is SGDLS and CDR2 is YYNGEE in the germline V gene. Trimming at V came to 2 bases and at J to 5 bases, leaving 9 bases not matched to a gene. The CDR3 DNA sequence: TGTGCCAGCAGCGTTGCTCCACAGGGGGAGGACGAGCAGTACTTC. Its translation is CASSVAPQGEDEQYF.

The V and J genes are TRBV5-4 and TRBJ2-1; D not certain. CDR3 length: 13 amino acids. The V end lost 3 bases, the J end lost 7 bases, and 11 bases lay between the germline ends. Germline CDR1 and CDR2: SGHNT and YYREEE (reference sequence). CDR3 nucleotides: TGTGCCAGCAGCTCCCAAGGAGTAAATGAGCAGTTCTTC. It translates to CASSSQGVNEQFF.

This chain joins TRBV6-6 and TRBJ2-5, with a possible D match to TRBD2 (5 bases). This CDR3 region has 15 residues. Trimming stripped 5 bases from V and 5 bases from J, with 18 bases between. Germline V gene data show CDR1 as MNHNY and CDR2 as SVGAGI (reference sequence). The CDR3 region is CASSTGAVEWETQYF. The CDR3, as DNA: TGTGCCAGCAGTACCGGAGCGGTAGAGTGGGAGACCCAGTACTTC.

This clone showed up just once. The chain has TRBV30 and TRBJ1-1; TRBD1 matches 7 bases. This CDR3 comprises 14 residues. The germline V gene has CDR1 GTSNPN and CDR2 SVGIG (reference sequence). V dropped 4 bases and J dropped 1; count of bases not matched to a gene: 6. The CDR3 coding sequence is TGTGCCTGGAACCCGGGACAGACGAACACTGAAGCTTTCTTT. It encodes CAWNPGQTNTEAFF. Together with reference TRBV30 and TRBJ1-1, the CDR3 gives the full variable domain: SQTIHQWPATLVQPVGSPLSLECTVEGTSNPNLYWYRQAAGRGLQLLFYSVGIGQISSEVPQNLSASRPQDRQFILSSKKLLLSDSGFYLCAWNPGQTNTEAFFGQGTRLTVV.

The chain joins TRBV27 to TRBJ2-7; TRBD1 matches at 10 bases. The CDR3 contains 14 residues. With V trimmed by 6 bases and J by 4 bases, 6 bases remained unmatched. The germline gives CDR1 MNHEY, CDR2 SMNVEV (reference sequence). CDR3 amino acids: CASRGQGQGYEQYF. CDR3 bases: TGTGCCAGCAGGGGCCAGGGACAGGGGTACGAGCAGTACTTC.

The chain couples TRBV6-6 to TRBJ2-1; no clear D. Trimming took off 2 bases at V and 6 bases at J, with 14 bases between the two ends. The CDR3 runs to 15 residues. Germline CDR1 MNHNY, CDR2 SVGAGI (reference sequence). Written as DNA, the CDR3 is TGTGCCAGCAGTTACCAGCCGGCCATTTCCAATGAGCAGTTCTTC. The encoded protein is CASSYQPAISNEQFF.

The genes are TRBV5-8 and TRBJ2-1, with TRBD1 matching over 9 bases. The germline V gene has CDR1 SGHTS and CDR2 YDEGEE. The CDR3 contains 15 residues. The trim removed 3 bases at V and 9 bases at J, leaving 10 bases unmatched. The CDR3 bases are TGTGCCAGCAGCTGGGGGACAGGGTTGATCGGTGAGCAGTTCTTC. It codes for CASSWGTGLIGEQFF.

This chain links TRBV7-3 with TRBJ2-1; D possibly matches TRBD1 or TRBD2 (5 bases each). CDR3 length: 15 residues. Germline CDR1 is SGHTA and CDR2 is FQGTGA. V was shortened by 0 bases and J by 2 bases, with 8 bases between the two germline ends. Here the CDR3 DNA reads TGTGCCAGCAGCTTAACGTGGGGGACCTACAATGAGCAGTTCTTC. Its protein is CASSLTWGTYNEQFF.

By frequency in the sample, this clone is large (0.1 to 1%). The chain links TRBV7-2 to TRBJ1-1; D is ambiguous. The CDR3 length is 13 residues. Germline lookup yields CDR1 SGHTA and CDR2 FQGNSA. Trimming left V 8 bases short and J 0 bases short, with 10 bases between. The CDR3 loop is CASGPYLNTEAFF. The CDR3 DNA reads as TGTGCCAGCGGGCCTTACCTGAACACTGAAGCTTTCTTT.

The chain employs TRBV7-9 and TRBJ2-1; D possibly corresponds to TRBD2 (5 bases). The germline V gene encodes CDR1 SEHNR and CDR2 FQNEAQ (reference sequence). Trimming left V 0 bases short and J 3 bases short, with 15 bases between. The CDR3 runs to 17 residues. In DNA form, the CDR3 reads TGTGCCAGCAGCTTAGCCGCCGGCGAGGGTATCTACAATGAGCAGTTCTTC. It specifies CASSLAAGEGIYNEQFF.